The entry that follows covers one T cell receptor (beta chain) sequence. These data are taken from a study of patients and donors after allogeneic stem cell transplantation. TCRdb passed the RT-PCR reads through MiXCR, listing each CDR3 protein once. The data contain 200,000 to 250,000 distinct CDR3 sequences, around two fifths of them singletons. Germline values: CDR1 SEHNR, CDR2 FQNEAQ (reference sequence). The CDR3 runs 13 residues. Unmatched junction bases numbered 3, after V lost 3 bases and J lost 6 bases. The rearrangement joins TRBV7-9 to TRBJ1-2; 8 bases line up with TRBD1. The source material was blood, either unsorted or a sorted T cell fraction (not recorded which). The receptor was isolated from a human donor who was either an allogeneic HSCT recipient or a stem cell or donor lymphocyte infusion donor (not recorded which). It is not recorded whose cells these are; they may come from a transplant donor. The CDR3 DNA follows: TGTGCCAGCAGCTTCGGACAGGGCGATGGCTACACCTTC. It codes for CASSFGQGDGYTF. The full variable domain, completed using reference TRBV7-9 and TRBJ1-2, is DTGVSQNPRHKITKRGQNVTFRCDPISEHNRLYWYRQTLGQGPEFLTYFQNEAQLEKSRLLSDRFSAERPKGSFSTLEIQRTEQGDSAMYLCASSFGQGDGYTFGSGTRLTVV.